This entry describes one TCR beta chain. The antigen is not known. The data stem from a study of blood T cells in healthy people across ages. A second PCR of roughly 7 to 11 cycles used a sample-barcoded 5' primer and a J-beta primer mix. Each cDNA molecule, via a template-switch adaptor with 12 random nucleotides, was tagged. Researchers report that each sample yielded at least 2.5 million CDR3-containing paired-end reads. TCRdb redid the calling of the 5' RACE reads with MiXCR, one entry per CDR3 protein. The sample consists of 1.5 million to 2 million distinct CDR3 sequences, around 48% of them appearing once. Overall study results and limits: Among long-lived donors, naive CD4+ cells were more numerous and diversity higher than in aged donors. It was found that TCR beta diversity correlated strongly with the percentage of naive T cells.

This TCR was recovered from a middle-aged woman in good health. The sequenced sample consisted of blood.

The CDR3 DNA follows: TGCAGCGTTGAAGTAGGTGTCGGGGGGATCGCAGATACGCAGTATTTT. It is translated as CSVEVGVGGIADTQYF. The chain carries TRBV29-1 and TRBJ2-3; 7 nucleotides match TRBD2. Trimming removed 1 base from V and 4 bases from J; junction bases left unmatched: 11. Germline V CDR1 and CDR2: SQVTM, ANQGSEA. The CDR3 consists of 16 residues.